Its frequency marks the clone carrying this TCR beta chain as medium-sized. Its antigen is not known. CSF cells underwent 10X single-cell V(D)J and 5' gene-expression profiling. TCRdb reanalyzed the 10x single-cell sequencing reads and collapses them to one entry per CDR3 protein, without DNA. The table for this sample gives around 1,200 distinct CDR3 sequences. This CDR3 spans 16 amino acids. Germline CDR1 MNHEY, CDR2 SVGEGT. Droplet-based sequencing used CSF cells sorted as live with a live/dead marker. The data originate from a study of CD8 T cells in cerebrospinal fluid in Alzheimer's disease. Findings of the study overall: Versus healthy subjects, Alzheimer's patients more often had clones of at least 3%.

The sample consisted of cerebrospinal fluid. The V gene is TRBV6-2 or TRBV6-3, the J gene TRBJ2-7; TCRdb outputs TRBD2, but without DNA this stays unchecked. The TCR originated in a human donor in good health. This chain's CDR3 is CASSYRSGLATYEQYF.